This T cell receptor beta chain originates from a study of blood T cell repertoires in COVID-19 (dated by TCRdb to about 2020). Broadly, across the study: Samples from collaborators originated in the United States, Italy and Spain and spanned both the acute and convalescent phases of COVID-19. Sample metadata almost always included a de-identified subject ID, COVID-19 status, age in years and sex. Where available, HLA class I and class II types were obtained from metadata supplied by the sample provider rather than from assay-based typing. The repertoires were made available in a free public database intended to serve as a resource for research on the immune response to SARS-CoV-2. The prospective study material was composed of cDNA or gDNA derived from T cells, B-cell-depleted T cells, or PBMCs. The dataset comprised deeply sampled blood TCRbeta repertoires from subjects exposed to, actively infected with, or recovered from COVID-19. Samples came from the ongoing ImmuneRACE study (first 160 participants) plus 1,254 subjects from 6 global collaborators.

The full study reports these points: How much clinical and demographic metadata was included differed by source and by participant, and the metadata was provided uncurated.

At one collaborating source in Seattle, patients were enrolled during active infection and were followed longitudinally through the course of disease. The collaborating institutions used their own protocols to collect whole blood in K2EDTA tubes. Collaborator samples were shipped for TCRbeta analysis as frozen whole blood, isolated PBMCs, or DNA extracted from either sample type. This clone was found once. What antigen it recognizes has not been identified. Per-base quality was not reported, and no clone a single base away is much larger than it. CDR1 SGHAT and CDR2 FQNNGV are derived from the germline V gene. The CDR3 holds 12 amino acids from the cysteine to the phenylalanine. The only DNA kept is the CDR3, 36 bases in frame from the first base. V is cut by 2 bases and J by 6 bases, and the space between the germline ends is 7 bases. TCRbeta CDR3 regions were amplified from genomic DNA by means of the immunoSEQ Assay, a bias-controlled multiplex PCR. In the original analysis: The number of nucleated cells in each sample was estimated by amplification of reference gene primers within the assay. To quantify the absolute abundance of each unique TCRbeta CDR3 rearrangement, sequence reads were collapsed and filtered. For each sample, productive Simpson clonality was calculated as the square root of Simpson's diversity index across productive rearrangements. TCRdb stores this immuneACCESS table with in-frame sequences only. Part of the clones is absent; in the studies checked, under half of the shortfall reflects unresolved V genes, and no reason is known for the rest. The D gene and trimming were derived from the DNA, and the V and J assignments and clone size from that table. This sample has about 180,000 clones in its table, and over 70% of those were observed once. Around 6.7% of the sample goes to the ten largest clones.

Recombination connected TRBV11-2 to TRBJ1-1; the D segment could be TRBD1, given 5 matching bases. The TCR comes from a woman aged 40 to 55 with COVID-19, enrolled during active disease. Source material: peripheral blood. The CDR3 amino acid sequence is: CASSLRQSEAFF. The DNA reads TGTGCCAGCAGCTTACGACAGTCTGAAGCTTTCTTT.